This T cell receptor (beta chain) comes out of a study of T cells after yellow fever vaccination (dated by TCRdb to the late 2010s). Broadly, across the study: The SMART-Seq v4 Ultra Low Input RNA kit was used to prepare libraries from fractions with low cell numbers. Two healthy male donors, one aged 18 to 30 and one aged 30 to 39 years, were included in the cohort. Blood was collected at multiple timepoints before and after primary and secondary immunization, and bulk PBMC replicates and cell subsets were isolated. To track T-cell clones before and after primary and booster YFV17D yellow fever vaccination, bulk TCR alpha and beta repertoires were sequenced longitudinally.

The treatment or condition label, read with the paper, signifies: live attenuated yellow fever vaccine strain. PBMCs were isolated from peripheral blood using a standard Ficoll-Paque protocol. Dynabeads CD4 and CD8 positive selection kits were used to isolate the CD4 and CD8 T-cell fractions. TriZol was used to extract RNA from bulk PBMCs, from CD4 and CD8 fractions, and from dextramer-positive and dextramer-negative fractions. Instrument on record: Illumina NovaSeq 6000. TCR cDNA was synthesized by 5'RACE template switching, through which a universal primer site and unique molecular identifiers were introduced. Priming for cDNA synthesis came from both the TCR alpha and TCR beta constant segments. Library amplification involved two PCR steps, and the second step added sample barcodes and sequencing adapters. Libraries were sequenced on Illumina HiSeq 2500 (2x100 bp) or NovaSeq (2x150 bp). In the authors' own workflow: MIGEC was used to demultiplex reads and collapse the reads into UMI consensus sequences, and MiXCR was used for V(D)J alignment. Using edgeR on replicate PBMC samples, clonotypes were called vaccine-responding if FDR was below 0.01 and the log2 fold change was above 5 up to day 15. Each bulk clonotype received a CD4 or CD8 identity based on whether the sequenced CD4 or CD8 repertoire contained that clonotype at higher abundance. Using fastp at Q25 and MiXCR, TCRdb reprocessed the public reads and kept productive beta chains. One record per CDR3 amino acid sequence lists the most common genes and DNA. The V and J calls and clone size come from TCRdb's table, not from the authors' own analysis. The sample table contains about 340,000 distinct CDR3 sequences; only one count was recorded for approximately 13% of them. Clones ranked in the top ten supply 2.5% to 4% of the sample.

What the work shows at the level of the full study, not this receptor alone: The secondary T-cell response was found to be weaker but faster than the primary response, with a peak reached on day 5 rather than on day 15. Only a couple of donors were included in the study, so the extent to which the findings can be generalized is limited. Computational filtering was needed because FACS-sorted repertoires could contain abundant contaminating clonotypes from the bulk population. Most clones expanded after primary vaccination were re-detected after the booster (96% of CD4 and approximately 85% of CD8), suggesting broad memory maintenance. A small fraction of clonotypes appeared in both the CD4 and CD8 compartments, likely as a result of convergent recombination.

Relative to germline, V is 2 bases shorter and J is 4 bases shorter, with 7 bases between their ends. From its cysteine to its phenylalanine, the CDR3 spans 13 amino acids. CDR3 DNA is the only sequence kept; it has 39 bases, read in frame from the first base. CDR1 is given as LGHDT and CDR2 as YNNKEL, both from the germline V gene (reference sequence). This clonotype was counted at least ten times. Its antigen target is currently unknown. No much larger clone is present one base from it, and per-base qualities are unavailable. This chain is built from TRBV3-1 and TRBJ2-3; the D gene cannot be resolved reliably. The receptor was derived from a man younger than 35 who received the YFV17D yellow fever vaccine. Sequencing was performed on CD4+ T cells sorted from PBMCs, taken 15 days after the yellow fever booster vaccination. The CDR3 sequence is CASSQLEADTQYF. The DNA sequence follows: TGTGCCAGCAGCCAATTGGAAGCAGATACGCAGTATTTT.